The T cell receptor beta chain described here comes from a study of cytomegalovirus exposure and HLA in healthy donors. Study-wide points: TCR beta sequences reportedly predicted most subjects' HLA-A and HLA-B alleles accurately. Roughly even sequencing depth across donors was the assumption behind the presence/absence analyses.

In the case of this clone: The antigen remains undetermined.

PCR amplification relied on 60 Vbeta primers (plus 13 Jbeta primers). TCRdb keeps only in-frame clones here, not all; method: immunoSEQ multiplex PCR. The data show 150,000 or so clones, with 73% seen just once and approximately 1.6% held by the top ten. Everyone who donated was a healthy bone marrow donor. V trimming: 3 bases; J trimming: 4 bases; junction bases outside the gene matches: 10. Germline loops: CDR1 SGHTA, CDR2 FQGNSA. CDR3 length: 16 residues. Source material: PBMCs. This rearrangement joins TRBV7-2 to TRBJ1-2; 8 nucleotides line up with TRBD1. The clonotype originates from a woman under 30 in good health and CMV-seronegative. DNA for the CDR3: TGTGCCAGCAGCTTCCCCACCACAGGGGGTACCTATGGCTACACCTTC. Translation: CASSFPTTGGTYGYTF.